The subject of this entry is one T cell receptor beta chain. The CDR3 sequence is 13 residues long. After removal of 9 bases from V and 7 bases from J, the junction contained 7 bases not matched to a gene. The germline CDR1 and CDR2 sequences are WSHSY and SAAADI. Authors' data handling: For nucleated cells, counts were estimated from reference gene primer amplification. Repertoires were generated with immunoSEQ multiplex PCR, while TCRdb's copy carries only in-frame clones and drops some. V, J and clone size were drawn from that table, and D and trimming were deduced from the DNA. This sample has around 150,000 clones, with around 90% found just once. This sample stems from a study of blood T cell repertoires in COVID-19. At the level of the study: Some COVID-19 samples were acute and others convalescent; all came from the United States, Italy and Spain. PBMCs, B-cell-depleted T cells, or T cells were the source of the cDNA or gDNA that made up the material.

This chain links TRBV10-2 with TRBJ1-2; 11 nucleotides match TRBD1. The TCR originated in a human donor in a cohort sampled during active COVID-19. Sequencing used peripheral blood. The CDR3 is CASRTGGRSGYTF. CDR3 in DNA: TGCGCCAGTCGGACAGGGGGCCGATCTGGCTACACCTTC.